These T cell receptor beta chains were read from a single sample in a study of T cell repertoires in cytomegalovirus infection. These receptors' targets are unknown. TCRdb passed the reads through MiXCR, listing each CDR3 protein once. Of a few hundred thousand distinct CDR3 sequences in the sample, about 20% are singletons; the top ten hold 15% to 20%. This sample comprised cultured PBMCs, obtained from culture after CMV antigen stimulation. The receptors originated from a human donor in good health (CMV status not recorded). Some clones in this sample may be carry-over from other donors' samples. The CDR3 runs from the conserved cysteine through the conserved F or W. The order of the fields is D gene, V gene, J gene, clone size, CDR3 protein, CDR3 DNA. D genes are given only for firm matches. Expanded clones are given a class, and other clones once, few, many or no size at all.

TRBD1	TRBV7-2	TRBJ2-3	-	CASSLGPGTGGIHTQYF	TGTGCCAGCAGCTTAGGCCCCGGGACAGGGGGCATACATACGCAGTATTTT
TRBD2	TRBV10-3	TRBJ2-1	-	CAISREGGPYNEQFF	TGTGCCATCAGCCGGGAGGGCGGCCCTTACAATGAGCAGTTCTTC
-	TRBV10-3	TRBJ2-3	-	CAIGDTGRDTQYF	TGTGCCATCGGAGATACAGGGAGAGATACGCAGTATTTT
TRBD1	TRBV12-3/TRBV12-4	TRBJ2-7	-	CASSGTGGSEQYF	TGTGCCAGCAGTGGGACAGGGGGGAGCGAGCAGTACTTC
-	TRBV6-2/TRBV6-3	TRBJ1-5	-	CASSWNLNQPQHF	TGTGCCAGCAGTTGGAACTTAAATCAGCCCCAGCATTTT
TRBD2	TRBV5-4	TRBJ2-1	-	CASSPPGGRGDNEQFF	TGTGCCAGCAGCCCCCCCGGCGGGAGAGGAGACAATGAGCAGTTCTTC
-	TRBV6-2/TRBV6-3	TRBJ2-5	many	CASSDTLGQETQYF	TGTGCCAGCAGTGATACCCTCGGGCAGGAGACCCAGTACTTC
-	TRBV14	TRBJ1-2	few	CASSHSVGRNYGYTF	TGTGCCAGCAGCCACAGCGTAGGAAGGAACTATGGCTACACCTTC
TRBD1	TRBV27	TRBJ1-6	few	CASSLFGTGTNSPLHF	TGTGCCAGCAGTTTATTTGGGACAGGGACTAATTCACCCCTCCACTTT
-	TRBV29-1	TRBJ2-1	-	CSVSHRENEQFF	TGCAGCGTCTCTCACCGGGAAAATGAGCAGTTCTTC
-	TRBV5-6	TRBJ1-6	-	CASSSGRLGTSPLHF	TGTGCCAGCAGCTCCGGACGCCTGGGCACTTCACCCCTCCACTTT
TRBD2	TRBV5-1	TRBJ2-1	-	CASRRLAGSSYNEQFF	TGCGCCAGCAGGAGATTAGCGGGAAGCTCCTACAATGAGCAGTTCTTC
TRBD1	TRBV7-9	TRBJ1-4	-	CASSGTGVEEKLFF	TGTGCCAGCAGCGGGACAGGGGTGGAGGAAAAACTGTTTTTT
TRBD2	TRBV7-3	TRBJ2-7	few	CASSSSSGSSYEQYF	TGTGCCAGCAGCTCTTCTAGCGGGAGTTCCTACGAGCAGTACTTC
-	TRBV7-2	TRBJ2-7	many	CASSFDSYSYEQYF	TGTGCCAGCAGCTTTGACAGTTACTCCTACGAGCAGTACTTC
TRBD1	TRBV27	TRBJ2-5	-	CASSSIGQGETQYF	TGTGCCAGCAGTTCAATTGGACAGGGTGAGACCCAGTACTTC
-	TRBV11-2	TRBJ2-1	many	CASSLDPVYNEQFF	TGTGCCAGCAGCTTAGATCCTGTCTACAATGAGCAGTTCTTC
-	TRBV27	TRBJ1-5	-	CATAGYGNQPQHF	TGTGCCACCGCCGGGTATGGTAATCAGCCCCAGCATTTT
-	TRBV4-1	TRBJ1-2	few	CASSLTKGYGYTF	TGCGCCAGCAGTTTGACAAAGGGATATGGCTACACCTTC
-	TRBV12-3/TRBV12-4	TRBJ2-1	few	CASSRANNEQFF	TGTGCCAGCAGTCGCGCCAACAATGAGCAGTTCTTC
TRBD1	TRBV7-2	TRBJ1-4	few	CASSLSVTGGSANEKLFF	TGTGCCAGCAGCTTATCTGTGACAGGGGGCTCAGCTAATGAAAAACTGTTTTTT
TRBD2	TRBV6-1	TRBJ2-2	many	CASSYGLAGGTGELFF	TGTGCCAGCAGTTACGGCCTAGCGGGAGGCACCGGGGAGCTGTTTTTT
-	TRBV7-8	TRBJ2-1	many	CASSFLARMDEQFF	TGTGCCAGCAGCTTCCTAGCCAGGATGGATGAGCAGTTCTTC
-	TRBV7-2	TRBJ2-5	many	CASSVTVIQETQYF	TGTGCCAGCAGCGTGACAGTTATTCAAGAGACCCAGTACTTC
TRBD2	TRBV30	TRBJ2-1	-	CAWNPGLAESYNEQFF	TGTGCCTGGAACCCCGGACTAGCGGAATCCTACAATGAGCAGTTCTTC
-	TRBV20-1	TRBJ1-5	few	CSARDQRGPYSNQPQHF	TGCAGTGCTAGAGATCAGAGAGGCCCGTATAGCAATCAGCCCCAGCATTTT
-	TRBV20-1	TRBJ2-1	few	CSVRVAGNEQFF	TGCAGTGTTAGGGTAGCTGGCAATGAGCAGTTCTTC
-	TRBV3-1	TRBJ1-2	-	CASSQAVNYGYTF	TGTGCCAGCAGCCAAGCGGTTAACTATGGCTACACCTTC
TRBD1	TRBV7-9	TRBJ1-6	-	CASSTDRGFGYSPLHF	TGTGCCAGCAGCACCGACAGGGGCTTTGGATACTCACCCCTCCACTTT